The following is a T cell receptor beta chain sequence with its context. Its antigen remains unknown. The sample is drawn from a study of CXCR3-negative and CXCR3-positive naive CD8 T cells. Findings and limits, study-wide: TRBV-TRBJ usage was alike in naive CXCR3-negative and CXCR3-positive cells but differed in memory cells. In cryopreserved cells, CXCR3 expression partially decreased, and fresh PBMCs were used in most assays. Diversity in memory CD8+ cells fell much lower than the comparably high levels seen in both naive subsets.

All TRB cDNA libraries came from 5' RACE performed with UMI labels. No DNA is given; TCRdb re-called the 5' RACE reads and lists each CDR3 protein once. The repertoire table contains tens of thousands of distinct CDR3 sequences. Per the germline V gene, CDR1 is MNHEY and CDR2 is SMNVEV (reference sequence). The CDR3 spans 13 residues. The rearrangement joins TRBV27 to TRBJ2-5; TCRdb's D call, TRBD2, is unchecked because there is no DNA. The source is a human donor in good health. Some clones in this sample may be carry-over from other donors' samples. Sequencing was done on a sample of memory CD8+ T cells from blood. The CDR3 region is CASSPDGGETQYF.